The next 12 T cell receptor beta chains were all read from a single sample in a study of spatial heterogeneity in lung cancer. TCRdb fed the 5' RACE reads into MiXCR, producing one record per CDR3 protein. The top ten clones hold roughly 17% of a sample with around 120,000 distinct CDR3 sequences, 9.5% to 15% of them seen once. This sample's time point: blood at routine non-recurrence follow-up after resection. Extraction of whole RNA from tumor, nontumor lung or frozen PBMC preceded unsorted sequencing. The sample was PBMCs, taken at follow-up. Receptor source: a male donor with early-stage non-small cell lung cancer.

The chain has TRBV6-5 and TRBJ1-3, with unresolved D. This CDR3 spans 14 amino acids. Germline V gene lookup returns CDR1 MNHEY and CDR2 SVGAGI. The V end was cut by 7 bases, the J end by 4 bases, with 14 bases between. DNA for the CDR3: TGTGCCAGCATGGCCTCTTACGACGGAAACACCATATATTTT. It specifies CASMASYDGNTIYF.

This clonotype showed up just a few times. This chain links TRBV12-3 or TRBV12-4 with TRBJ2-5; maybe TRBD2 (6 bases). This CDR3 comprises 13 residues. The germline V and J ends were trimmed by 5 bases and 5 bases, with 12 bases remaining between them. The CDR3 is CASSQTRWETQYF. For the CDR3, the DNA is TGTGCCAGCAGTCAGACTAGATGGGAGACCCAGTACTTC.

This clonotype was seen only a few times. The chain uses TRBV10-3 and TRBJ2-3; D remains ambiguous. Germline CDR1 reads ENHRY; CDR2 reads SYGVKD. Trimming pared 0 bases from V and 0 bases from J, leaving 10 bases between. The CDR3 sequence is 16 residues long. The CDR3 region is CAISESPSASTDTQYF. The DNA for the CDR3 is TGTGCCATCAGTGAGTCCCCCTCAGCTAGCACAGATACGCAGTATTTT.

This clonotype was seen repeatedly, ten times or more. This chain links TRBV29-1 with TRBJ1-1, with D unclear. CDR1 is SQVTM, CDR2 ANQGSEA, per germline. Deletions cut 4 bases from V and 2 bases from J, with 8 bases between. The CDR3 has 12 residues. CDR3 coding DNA: TGCAGCGTTGCCTTTCCTAACACTGAAGCTTTCTTT. Protein: CSVAFPNTEAFF.

This clonotype was seen a few times. J is TRBJ1-2 and V is TRBV7-9; no definite D call. This CDR3 is 14 amino acids long. V lost 4 bases, J lost 3 bases, and 12 bases lay in between. Germline V gene lookup returns CDR1 SEHNR and CDR2 FQNEAQ (reference sequence). The CDR3 nucleotides read TGTGCCAGCAGCTCCTTGCGGCTAGACTATGGCTACACCTTC. Its protein product is CASSSLRLDYGYTF.

This clonotype was counted at least ten times. The chain has TRBV7-3 and TRBJ1-2; D ambiguous. The V end lost 0 bases, the J end lost 7 bases, and 9 bases lay between the germline ends. Germline CDR1 is SGHTA and CDR2 is FQGTGA. This CDR3 is 13 amino acids long. CDR3 in amino acids: CASSLTFGSGYTF. The CDR3 DNA sequence: TGTGCCAGCAGCTTAACGTTCGGGTCTGGCTACACCTTC.

The V gene is TRBV29-1, the J gene TRBJ2-7; 9 bases are shared with TRBD1. With 7 bases clipped from V and 4 bases from J, the junction kept 8 bases outside the gene matches. This CDR3 region has 13 residues. Germline CDR1 reads SQVTM; CDR2 reads ANQGSEA. CDR3 sequence (DNA): TGCAGCGCTGCGACAGGGGGAAGATACGAGCAGTACTTC. Residues: CSAATGGRYEQYF.

The chain carries TRBV6-6 and TRBJ2-7; 7 bases agree with TRBD2. With V trimmed by 5 bases and J by 7 bases, 11 bases remained unmatched. The CDR3 length is 14 residues. Per the germline V gene, CDR1 is MNHNY and CDR2 is SVGAGI (reference sequence). CDR3 residues: CASSKEPGGREQYF. In nucleotides, the CDR3 is TGTGCCAGCAGTAAAGAACCGGGAGGCAGAGAGCAGTACTTC.

This sequence joins TRBV10-3 and TRBJ1-1; D unclear. The V gene lost 6 bases and the J gene lost 3 bases, with 5 bases spanning the gap. This CDR3 is built from 11 residues. The V gene's germline CDR1 is ENHRY and CDR2 SYGVKD. As DNA, the CDR3 is TGTGCCATCAGGGGTGACACTGAAGCTTTCTTT. Translating it yields CAIRGDTEAFF.

This clonotype was detected only a few times. V and J are TRBV24-1 and TRBJ1-6, with a possible D match to TRBD1 (6 bases). The V gene's germline CDR1 is KGHDR and CDR2 SFDVKD. V shed 2 bases and J shed 7 bases, with 14 bases lying between them. This CDR3 comprises 16 residues. CDR3 coding DNA: TGTGCCACCAGTGATTCCAAACAGGGACCAAATTCACCCCTCCACTTT. Encoded protein: CATSDSKQGPNSPLHF.

The sample holds a few counts of this clonotype. The V and J genes are TRBV20-1 and TRBJ1-6; D gene unclear. The germline V gene encodes CDR1 DFQATT and CDR2 SNEGSKA (reference sequence). With 6 bases removed from V and 4 bases from J, the gap between germline ends came to 10 bases. This CDR3 region has 13 residues. The CDR3 nucleotides read TGCAGTGCGCACGATACTTATAATTCACCCCTCCACTTT. It encodes CSAHDTYNSPLHF.

This clonotype was observed many times. The CDR3 region has the DNA TGCGCCAGCAGTCCCATATCGTGTACTGAAGCTTTCTTT. Translated, it gives CASSPISCTEAFF. This chain connects TRBV23-1 to TRBJ1-1; D unclear. TRBV23-1 is recorded as an ORF, its role being uncertain. The CDR3 runs 13 residues. V was clipped by 4 bases and J by 5 bases, with 11 bases between them.